The T cell receptor beta chain under discussion was sequenced for a study of T cell repertoires in aging, cancer and after chemotherapy. Looking at the study overall: Patients with chronic lymphocytic leukemia were sampled before and after fludarabine- or bendamustine-based chemotherapy. The full dataset contained several million TCR reads.

V lost 5 bases and J lost 6; bases outside the gene matches: 11. The CDR3 contains 15 residues. CDR1 is LNHDA and CDR2 is SQIVND in the germline V gene (reference sequence). Multiplex touch-down PCR with TRB-A/B primers amplified rearranged V-D-J TRB sequences. TCRdb passed the multiplex PCR reads through MiXCR, listing each CDR3 protein once. The sample lists approximately 9,000 distinct CDR3 sequences, 25% occurring once. Peripheral blood genomic DNA, not sorted cells or RNA, was the template. By sample fraction, this clonotype is medium-sized (0.01 to 0.1%). This rearrangement joins TRBV19 to TRBJ2-3, with 7 bases fitting TRBD1. The sample was blood. The clonotype was recovered from a human donor with a blood cancer. The CDR3 bases are TGTGCCAGTAGTCCCGCCGGACAGGAGTTGGATACGCAGTATTTT. Its protein product is CASSPAGQELDTQYF.